This TCR beta chain is drawn from a study of regulatory T cells in long-lasting Graves disease. Building of the TCR beta libraries involved iRepertoire HTBI primers and Arm-PCR of CDR3 regions. TCRdb passed the multiplex PCR reads through MiXCR, listing each CDR3 protein once. The data hold roughly 320,000 distinct CDR3 sequences, with roughly 17% observed a single time. Time point indicated: newly diagnosed GD, antithyroid drugs for less than 3 months. RNA from PBMCs was the source of the TCR library. This clonotype was observed a handful of times. The CDR3 has 16 amino acids. The ends lost 3 bases at V and 5 bases at J; junction bases unmatched: 8. Germline-derived CDR1 and CDR2 are SGDLS and YYNGEE. These data were also reused for a study on T cells in Graves' hyperthyroidism and ophthalmopathy.

The specimen was peripheral blood mononuclear cells (PBMCs), collected at new diagnosis, from a patient treated with antithyroid drugs. The receptor was isolated from a middle-aged man with Graves disease. V is TRBV9 and J is TRBJ1-4, with 9 nucleotides matching TRBD1. CDR3 nucleotide sequence: TGTGCCAGCAGCGCGACTCCGGGACAGGGCAATGAAAAACTGTTTTTT. Its protein is CASSATPGQGNEKLFF.